This T cell receptor (beta chain) emerged from a study of OX40 agonist ivuxolimab in advanced cancers. Across the study: Prior checkpoint blockade (anti-PD-1, anti-PD-L1 or anti-CTLA-4) was permitted; about 40% had it. Partial responses were recorded for three patients, including one with hepatocellular carcinoma and two with cutaneous melanoma.

Some clones are missing from TCRdb's copy, which holds only in-frame ones; the method was immunoSEQ multiplex PCR. The table records approximately 69,000 clones, approximately 86% of them present only once. For this clone: No antigen is known for it.

V dropped 2 bases and J dropped 2 bases, with 16 bases sitting between them. Germline assignment: CDR1 SGHDT and CDR2 YYEEEE. This CDR3 region has 17 residues. Broader study findings: Expanded clones tended on average to be more numerous among CD8+ T cells than CD4+. The work left the antigen specificity of expanded peripheral T cells undetermined.

The receptor's source is an adult with an advanced solid tumor such as melanoma, head and neck, liver or kidney cancer. The sample in question was CD4+ or CD8+ T cells sorted from blood, obtained in a trial of the OX40 agonist ivuxolimab. The chain carries TRBV5-6 and TRBJ1-4; D gene ambiguous. CDR3 nucleotides: TGTGCCAGCAGCTTTTCTCGGAGTTCCGCGACTAATGAAAAACTGTTTTTT. Protein product: CASSFSRSSATNEKLFF.